This T cell receptor beta chain is drawn from a study of T-cell memory formation after mild COVID-19. The wider study: Among the donors, TCR clusters were largely specific to each donor.

TCRdb processed the 5' RACE reads anew with MiXCR; each CDR3 protein has one entry. The data show fewer than 350,000 distinct CDR3 sequences, with around 8% seen just once and approximately 22% held by the top ten. Points from the study as a whole: A second wave of clones peaked on day 37, and their SARS-CoV-2 specificity went unconfirmed. Clones contracting day 15 to 85 were balanced CD4/CD8; later expanders leaned CD4+. Mainly in CM and EM were contracting CD4+ clones; CD8+ were in EMRA.

This clonotype was counted only a few times. Its antigen is unidentified. Sequenced material: PBMCs or a T cell subset sorted from them (not recorded which). This TCR came from a man younger than 35 who had mild COVID-19 (a few samples of this study predate the infection). Cell type and time point are not known.

CDR3 residues: CASSLVRGRNTEAFF. The CDR3 DNA reads TGTGCCAGCAGCTTAGTGCGAGGGAGGAACACTGAAGCTTTCTTT. This chain connects TRBV7-9 to TRBJ1-1; the D is unclear. The CDR3 sequence is 15 residues long. Germline V gene sequence: CDR1 SEHNR, CDR2 FQNEAQ (reference sequence). V shed 1 base and J shed 1 base, with 10 bases lying between them. Supplemented by reference TRBV7-9 and TRBJ1-1, the full variable domain reads DTGVSQNPRHKITKRGQNVTFRCDPISEHNRLYWYRQTLGQGPEFLTYFQNEAQLEKSRLLSDRFSAERPKGSFSTLEIQRTEQGDSAMYLCASSLVRGRNTEAFFGQGTRLTVV.